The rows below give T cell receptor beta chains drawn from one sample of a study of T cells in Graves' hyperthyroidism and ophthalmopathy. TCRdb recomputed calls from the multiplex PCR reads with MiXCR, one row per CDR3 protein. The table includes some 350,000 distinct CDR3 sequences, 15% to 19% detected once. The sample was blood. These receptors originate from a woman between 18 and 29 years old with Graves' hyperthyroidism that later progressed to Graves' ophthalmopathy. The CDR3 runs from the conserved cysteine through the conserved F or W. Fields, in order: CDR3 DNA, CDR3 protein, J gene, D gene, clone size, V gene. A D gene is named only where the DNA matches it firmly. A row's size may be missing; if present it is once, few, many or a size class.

TGTGCCAGCAGCCCTGACAGGGTAAATCTTTACGGGGCCAACGTCCTGACTTTC,CASSPDRVNLYGANVLTF,TRBJ2-6,TRBD1,.,TRBV7-6
TGTGCCAGCAATATGCCAGCGGGAGGCACAGATACGCAGTATTTT,CASNMPAGGTDTQYF,TRBJ2-3,TRBD2,many,TRBV28
TGTGCCAGTGAGAGAGGCTATGGCTACACCTTC,CASERGYGYTF,TRBJ1-2,.,few,TRBV19
TGTGCCAGCAGCTTACATAGCGGGAGGGCGCCCGGTTTGTTTAACAATGAGCAGTTCTTC,CASSLHSGRAPGLFNNEQFF,TRBJ2-1,TRBD2,few,TRBV7-8
TGTGCCAGCAGTGGGACAGAACAAGAGACCCAGTACTTC,CASSGTEQETQYF,TRBJ2-5,TRBD1,.,TRBV28
TGTGCCAGCAGTTTCACAGAGGGCTCACCCCTCCACTTT,CASSFTEGSPLHF,TRBJ1-6,.,many,TRBV12-3/TRBV12-4
TGTGCCAGCAGTAATGACAGATACACCGGGGAGCTGTTTTTT,CASSNDRYTGELFF,TRBJ2-2,.,many,TRBV28
TGTGCCAGCAGTCTTTCCGTTCTGGACAGGAACAATCAGCCCCAGCATTTT,CASSLSVLDRNNQPQHF,TRBJ1-5,TRBD1,.,TRBV12-3/TRBV12-4
TGTGCCAGCAGCCCAGGCCAGGGGGATAGGACCGGGGAGCTGTTTTTT,CASSPGQGDRTGELFF,TRBJ2-2,TRBD1,.,TRBV7-2
TGTGCCAGCAGTTCGACAGGGTTGGGAAACACCATATATTTT,CASSSTGLGNTIYF,TRBJ1-3,TRBD1,few,TRBV7-2
TGTGCCAGCAGTTACCCCGGGACTAGCGGGAGAAATGAGCAGTTCTTC,CASSYPGTSGRNEQFF,TRBJ2-1,TRBD2,many,TRBV6-2/TRBV6-3
TGCAGTGCTCGGGGACTAGCCCTCACAGATACGCAGTATTTT,CSARGLALTDTQYF,TRBJ2-3,TRBD2,many,TRBV20-1
TGCAGCGTGGGGACCGCGGGCACAGATACGCAGTATTTT,CSVGTAGTDTQYF,TRBJ2-3,.,many,TRBV29-1
TGCGCCAGCAGTCGGTCCGGAGTTGAAGCTTTCTTT,CASSRSGVEAFF,TRBJ1-1,.,few,TRBV5-1
TGTGCCAGCAGCTCATCCGGGACTAGAGGGTACAATGAGCAGTTCTTC,CASSSSGTRGYNEQFF,TRBJ2-1,TRBD2,many,TRBV7-9
TGCAGTGCTAGTCTAGCGGGAGAGGGGAAAGAGACCCAGTACTTC,CSASLAGEGKETQYF,TRBJ2-5,TRBD2,.,TRBV20-1
TGTGCCAGCAGCTCCTATTGGGGGAGTATCAGTCCGCAGTATTTT,CASSSYWGSISPQYF,TRBJ2-3,.,few,TRBV5-4
TGTGCCACCAGCAGAGATCTAGCAGATACGCAGTATTTT,CATSRDLADTQYF,TRBJ2-3,.,.,TRBV15
TGTGCCAGCAGCTTAGGCCCTAGCGGGGGCCTAGATACGCAGTATTTT,CASSLGPSGGLDTQYF,TRBJ2-3,TRBD2,.,TRBV11-2
TGCGCCAGCAGCTTGGGGACAGGGGCGTCAGAGACCCAGTACTTC,CASSLGTGASETQYF,TRBJ2-5,TRBD1,few,TRBV5-1
TGTGCCAGCAGTTCTTCTTTATTTCCGACTAGCTATAGCACAGATACGCAGTATTTT,CASSSSLFPTSYSTDTQYF,TRBJ2-3,TRBD2,.,TRBV12-3/TRBV12-4
TGTGCCAGCAGCTTTGTCCTCAGCGGGGACACAGATACGCAGTATTTT,CASSFVLSGDTDTQYF,TRBJ2-3,TRBD2,few,TRBV7-9
TGTGCCAGCAGTGAAACCCCCACAAGGGGTCCCTATGGCTACACCTTC,CASSETPTRGPYGYTF,TRBJ1-2,.,few,TRBV6-1
TGCGCCAGCAGCCCCACCCGGGAGGGAGCGGAGACCCAGTACTTC,CASSPTREGAETQYF,TRBJ2-5,TRBD2,few,TRBV5-1
TGCAGCGTTGATCTGGGGACTGGAAACACCATATATTTT,CSVDLGTGNTIYF,TRBJ1-3,.,many,TRBV29-1
TGTGTCAGCAGCCAAGTACAGGGGGGTGAGCAGTTCTTC,CVSSQVQGGEQFF,TRBJ2-1,TRBD1,.,TRBV14
TGTGCCAGCAGTCGCCCCACGTCGACAGATACGCAGTATTTT,CASSRPTSTDTQYF,TRBJ2-3,.,.,TRBV7-9
TGTGCCAGCAGCCGACTAGCGGGAGAGAATGAGCAGTTCTTC,CASSRLAGENEQFF,TRBJ2-1,TRBD2,.,TRBV2
TGTGCCAGTAGTATAGGAGCAGGAGGGGTGAAGAGCTACAATGAGCAGTTCTTC,CASSIGAGGVKSYNEQFF,TRBJ2-1,.,.,TRBV19
TGTGCCAGCTTACCAGGGACAGGTGCCTACGAGCAGTACTTC,CASLPGTGAYEQYF,TRBJ2-7,TRBD1,.,TRBV18
TGTGCCAGCGACTCAGCGGCGTCCTACGAGCAGTACTTC,CASDSAASYEQYF,TRBJ2-7,.,many,TRBV6-2/TRBV6-3
TGTGCCAGCAGCCCTGACAGGGAGGGGGGTCAGCCCCAGCATTTT,CASSPDREGGQPQHF,TRBJ1-5,TRBD1,many,TRBV7-8
TGCGCCAGCAGCAACCGACAGAGGAACACTGAAGCTTTCTTT,CASSNRQRNTEAFF,TRBJ1-1,.,many,TRBV5-1
TGTGCCAGCAGTCCCCACCCCTTAGCGGGAGCGTCCTACGAGCAGTACTTC,CASSPHPLAGASYEQYF,TRBJ2-7,TRBD2,few,TRBV25-1
TGTGTCAGCAGACATGGGGGGCCCCCGCGATACAATGAGCAGTTCTTC,CVSRHGGPPRYNEQFF,TRBJ2-1,.,few,TRBV27
TGTGCCAGCAGTTCACTTCGGACAGGGACCTACGAGCAGTACTTC,CASSSLRTGTYEQYF,TRBJ2-7,TRBD1,.,TRBV6-1
TGTGCCAGCAGCGAGGACAGCCATCGGGCAGATACGCAGTATTTT,CASSEDSHRADTQYF,TRBJ2-3,.,many,TRBV5-8
TGTGCCAGCAGTGAAGAAGCGAGTCCGAACACTGAAGCTTTCTTT,CASSEEASPNTEAFF,TRBJ1-1,.,many,TRBV2
TGTGCCACCAGTCCACGGGCAGGGAGTAATACGCAGTATTTT,CATSPRAGSNTQYF,TRBJ2-3,.,.,TRBV24-1
TGCGCCAGCAGCCCTCTGATCGAGCGGGTGGGCACAGATACGCAGTATTTT,CASSPLIERVGTDTQYF,TRBJ2-3,.,.,TRBV5-1
TGTGCCAGCAGCCCTCGACTAGCGGGAGGGGTTAGCACAGATACGCAGTATTTT,CASSPRLAGGVSTDTQYF,TRBJ2-3,TRBD2,once,TRBV9
TGTGCCAGCAGCCAAGACCGAACAGGGGGTGTCTATGGCTACACCTTC,CASSQDRTGGVYGYTF,TRBJ1-2,TRBD1,many,TRBV3-1
TGCGCCAGCAGCTTGGGCGGGTTCACAGATACGCAGTATTTT,CASSLGGFTDTQYF,TRBJ2-3,.,.,TRBV5-1
TGTGCCGAAGCTTTGGGAACCTCAGCTGGGCAGTTCTTC,CAEALGTSAGQFF,TRBJ2-1,.,many,TRBV7-9
TGTGCCAGCAGTTCTAGTAGCGGGAGGGCCCCTGGGGCCAACGTCCTGACTTTC,CASSSSSGRAPGANVLTF,TRBJ2-6,TRBD2,many,TRBV6-1
TGTGCCAGCAGTCTCGCCTTGCCCCAGTTCGGGGCAGATACGCAGTATTTT,CASSLALPQFGADTQYF,TRBJ2-3,.,.,TRBV27
TGTGCCAGCCATAACACGCAGGTTACTGGAAACACCATATATTTT,CASHNTQVTGNTIYF,TRBJ1-3,.,few,TRBV28
TGCAGTGCTAGAGATAAAGAGACCCAGTACTTC,CSARDKETQYF,TRBJ2-5,.,many,TRBV20-1
TGCAGCGTTGCAGAAAACAGGGATACGCAGTATTTT,CSVAENRDTQYF,TRBJ2-3,.,many,TRBV29-1
TGTGCCAGCAGCTCCACATCCGGGGCTTTCTTT,CASSSTSGAFF,TRBJ1-1,.,few,TRBV6-2/TRBV6-3
TGTGCCACCAGTGATTTAGGACAGGGGGCTGAAGAGACCCAGTACTTC,CATSDLGQGAEETQYF,TRBJ2-5,TRBD1,.,TRBV24-1
TGCAGTGCTAGACTAGCGGGAGAGGTCGGGGAGCGGTTTTTT,CSARLAGEVGERFF,TRBJ2-2,TRBD2,.,TRBV20-1
TGTGCCAGCAGTCCACTAGGTATGGTGCAGTTCTTC,CASSPLGMVQFF,TRBJ2-1,.,many,TRBV2